This entry lists 31 T cell receptor beta chains sequenced from one sample in a study of T cell repertoires in cytomegalovirus infection. From the reads, TCRdb called clonotypes with MiXCR, one entry per CDR3 protein. The sample consists of approximately 630,000 distinct CDR3 sequences, roughly 24% of them appearing once. Sequencing used CD8+ T cells from PBMCs. The source of these receptors is a human donor in good health (CMV status not recorded). Some clones in this sample may be carry-over from other donors' samples.

This clonotype was counted many times. V and J are TRBV7-9 and TRBJ2-2, with 12 bases lining up with TRBD2. The trim removed 4 bases at V and 2 bases at J, leaving 5 bases unmatched. CDR1 and CDR2 from the germline V gene are SEHNR and FQNEAQ (reference sequence). This CDR3 spans 17 amino acids. The DNA for the CDR3 is TGTGCCAGCAGCTCGCTAGCGGGGGGGCTCAACACCGGGGAGCTGTTTTTT. It codes for CASSSLAGGLNTGELFF.

In its sample, this clonotype was seen a few times. The chain is built from TRBV10-3 and TRBJ1-1; 7 bases line up with TRBD1. With V trimmed by 6 bases and J by 3 bases, 10 bases remained unmatched. There are 15 residues in the CDR3. Germline V gives CDR1 ENHRY, CDR2 SYGVKD. This CDR3 reads CAIRMTGSLDTEAFF. The CDR3, as DNA: TGTGCCATCAGAATGACAGGGTCACTGGACACTGAAGCTTTCTTT.

The genes are TRBV12-3 or TRBV12-4 and TRBJ2-3; D may correspond to TRBD1 or TRBD2 (5 bases each). V shed 7 bases and J shed 0 bases, with 20 bases lying between them. The CDR3 is 17 amino acids. CDR3 region: CASITRGPQASTDTQYF. The CDR3 coding sequence is TGTGCCAGCATCACCCGCGGGCCACAGGCGAGCACAGATACGCAGTATTTT.

V is TRBV29-1 and J is TRBJ1-1, with 7 nucleotides matching TRBD1. Trimming cost V 5 bases and J 6 bases; bases outside gene matches: 9. There are 13 residues in the CDR3. Germline CDR1 reads SQVTM; CDR2 reads ANQGSEA. CDR3 sequence: CSVYSDRDSEAFF. The CDR3 coding sequence is TGCAGCGTTTATAGCGACAGGGACTCTGAAGCTTTCTTT.

V usage is TRBV19 and J usage is TRBJ2-7, with 13 bases identical to TRBD2. Germline trimming cut 10 bases from V and 2 bases from J; bases unmatched to any gene: 17. CDR3 length: 18 amino acids. CDR1 is LNHDA, CDR2 SQIVND, per germline (reference sequence). CDR3: CANLFGLAGAVPPYEQYV. The CDR3 coding sequence is TGTGCCAACCTCTTCGGACTAGCGGGGGCCGTACCACCCTACGAGCAGTACGTC.

The chain has TRBV4-1 and TRBJ2-3; 10 positions match TRBD2. Per germline, CDR1 MGHRA and CDR2 YSYEKL. This CDR3 has 17 residues. Losses at the gene ends were 0 bases for V and 2 bases for J; bases not matched to a gene: 5. CDR3 loop: CASSQDPSGGATDTQYF. CDR3 bases: TGCGCCAGCAGCCAAGACCCCAGCGGGGGGGCCACAGATACGCAGTATTTT.

The V and J genes are TRBV12-3 or TRBV12-4 and TRBJ2-3; a weak D match, TRBD2 (6 bases). This CDR3 has 15 amino acids. Trimming took off 6 bases at V and 2 bases at J, with 15 bases between the two ends. The CDR3 bases are TGTGCCAGCAGCTCCTGGGACTTACCCACAGATACGCAGTATTTT. Residues: CASSSWDLPTDTQYF.

This clonotype was detected only a few times. The rearrangement uses TRBV29-1 and TRBJ1-2; TRBD1 matches at 8 bases. V dropped 7 bases and J dropped 1; count of bases not matched to a gene: 8. Looked up from germline, CDR1 is SQVTM and CDR2 is ANQGSEA. CDR3 size: 14 residues. In DNA form, the CDR3 reads TGCAGCGCACCCGGGACAGGCCTTAACTATGGCTACACCTTC. Translating gives CSAPGTGLNYGYTF.

The rearrangement links TRBV6-5 to TRBJ1-2, with D possibly matching TRBD1 (6 bases). This CDR3 is 15 amino acids long. Germline V lookup: CDR1 MNHEY, CDR2 SVGAGI. V was trimmed by 6 bases and J by 1 base, leaving 15 bases between them. CDR3 loop: CASRPRQVVNYGYTF. The CDR3 bases are TGTGCCAGCAGGCCTCGACAGGTCGTTAACTATGGCTACACCTTC.

The sample holds many counts of this clonotype. This chain links TRBV7-6 with TRBJ2-2; TRBD2 matches at 8 bases. The CDR3 is 14 amino acids. Germline V gene lookup returns CDR1 SGHVS and CDR2 FNYEAQ. The trim removed 7 bases at V and 3 bases at J, leaving 4 bases unmatched. The CDR3 spells CASNYGGDTGELFF. Here the CDR3 DNA reads TGTGCCAGCAACTACGGGGGGGACACCGGGGAGCTGTTTTTT.

This clonotype was seen ten or more times. This chain joins TRBV7-9 and TRBJ2-2; 9 nucleotides line up with TRBD1. With V trimmed by 5 bases and J by 1 base, 2 bases remained unmatched. Germline CDR1 and CDR2: SEHNR and FQNEAQ (reference sequence). CDR3 length equals 15 residues. CDR3 residues: CASSTTGGNTGELFF. The CDR3 DNA reads TGTGCCAGCAGCACGACAGGGGGGAACACCGGGGAGCTGTTTTTT. The variable domain in full, completed from reference TRBV7-9 and TRBJ2-2, reads DTGVSQNPRHKITKRGQNVTFRCDPISEHNRLYWYRQTLGQGPEFLTYFQNEAQLEKSRLLSDRFSAERPKGSFSTLEIQRTEQGDSAMYLCASSTTGGNTGELFFGEGSRLTVL.

This rearrangement joins TRBV7-3 to TRBJ2-2; D possibly corresponds to TRBD1 (7 bases). CDR1 and CDR2 from the germline V gene are SGHTA and FQGTGA. The CDR3 spans 16 residues. Trimming left V 2 bases short and J 6 bases short, with 16 bases between. The CDR3 region is CASSLVRGQRAGELFF. CDR3 DNA sequence: TGTGCCAGCAGCTTAGTAAGGGGACAGCGGGCCGGGGAGCTGTTTTTT.

Only a few counts were recorded for this clonotype. The chain recombines TRBV6-2 or TRBV6-3 with TRBJ2-5; the D gene is possibly TRBD1 (6 bases). V dropped 10 bases and J dropped 1 base, with 22 bases sitting between them. In germline, CDR1 is MNHEY, CDR2 SVGEGT. The CDR3 is 16 amino acids. CDR3 region: CATEPPGTPSQETQYF. As DNA, the CDR3 is TGTGCCACCGAGCCTCCCGGGACACCATCCCAAGAGACCCAGTACTTC.

The chain joins TRBV6-2 or TRBV6-3 to TRBJ2-7; the match to TRBD2 covers 11 bases. Germline-derived CDR1 and CDR2 are MNHEY and SVGEGT. Trimming took 0 bases from V and 3 from J; bases not matched to a gene: 19. The CDR3 consists of 21 residues. The CDR3 spells CASSYSPTSGGAGLNNYEQYF. The CDR3 DNA is TGTGCCAGCAGTTACTCCCCAACTAGCGGGGGTGCCGGACTAAACAACTACGAGCAGTACTTC.

This clonotype was seen only a few times. V and J are TRBV5-5 and TRBJ2-1; a possible D gene is TRBD2 (6 bases). Germline lookup yields CDR1 SGHKS and CDR2 YYEKEE (reference sequence). Trimming took 0 bases from V and 8 from J, leaving 12 bases between them. This CDR3 spans 14 amino acids. CDR3 DNA sequence: TGTGCCAGCAGCTTGGCCGAACTAGCCTATGAGCAGTTCTTC. Protein sequence: CASSLAELAYEQFF.

The chain recombines TRBV7-2 with TRBJ2-1; 8 bases fit TRBD2. The germline V gene encodes CDR1 SGHTA and CDR2 FQGNSA. The CDR3 consists of 15 residues. Trimming took 2 bases from V and 6 from J; bases not matched to a gene: 6. CDR3 loop: CASSLLLAGPNEQFF. The CDR3 DNA reads as TGTGCCAGCAGCTTATTGCTAGCGGGCCCCAATGAGCAGTTCTTC.

There are many counts of this clonotype. This chain joins TRBV28 and TRBJ2-3; either TRBD1 or TRBD2 may fit D (5 bases each). The CDR3 is 17 amino acids. The V and J ends lost 6 bases and 1 base respectively, with 20 bases between them. Germline V gives CDR1 MDHEN, CDR2 SYDVKM. DNA for the CDR3: TGTGCCAGCAGGGAGCATCTGACAGCGAGGGGCACAGATACGCAGTATTTT. Amino acids: CASREHLTARGTDTQYF.

The rearrangement uses TRBV20-1 and TRBJ2-7; D is perhaps TRBD2 (6 bases). The CDR3 extends over 14 amino acids. Between the trimmed V and J ends, which lost 5 bases and 3 bases, there was a span of 17 bases. From germline, CDR1 is DFQATT and CDR2 SNEGSKA (reference sequence). DNA of the CDR3: TGCAGTGCTCTGCGTGTATTCGGGAGCTACGAGCAGTACGTC. Amino acids: CSALRVFGSYEQYV.

This clonotype was seen ten or more times. This chain connects TRBV7-2 to TRBJ2-5; 9 nucleotides match TRBD1. CDR3 length: 17 amino acids. The germline CDR1 and CDR2 sequences are SGHTA and FQGNSA. Losses at the gene ends were 3 bases for V and 4 bases for J; bases not matched to a gene: 12. CDR3 sequence reads: CASSFRDRALAGETQYF. CDR3 coding DNA: TGTGCCAGCAGCTTCCGGGACAGGGCCCTCGCGGGAGAGACCCAGTACTTC.

The rearrangement links TRBV2 to TRBJ1-2; 7 bases align to TRBD1. The germline gives CDR1 SNHLY, CDR2 FYNNEI. With 7 bases clipped from V and 2 bases from J, the junction kept 4 bases outside the gene matches. CDR3 length: 13 residues. As DNA, the CDR3 is TGTGCCAGCATTCTGACAGGGAACTATGGCTACACCTTC. Protein: CASILTGNYGYTF.

In regard to this clonotype: A much bigger clone sits one base away, suggesting this may be a read error. This chain links TRBV10-3 with TRBJ1-1; D uncertain. The CDR3 is 15 residues long. Germline CDR1 reads ENHRY; CDR2 reads SYGVKD. CDR3 bases: TGTACCATCAGTGAGTCGAGGGCCATGAACACTGAAGCTTTCTTT. This codes for CTISESRAMNTEAFF.

This clonotype was picked up many times. The V gene is TRBV7-9, the J gene TRBJ2-5, with 10 bases that match TRBD1. Germline V gene sequence: CDR1 SEHNR, CDR2 FQNEAQ (reference sequence). Trimming cost V 3 bases and J 5 bases; bases outside gene matches: 12. CDR3 length equals 17 residues. The CDR3 nucleotides read TGTGCCAGCAGCTTGCGACGGGGACAGGGGTTTAGCGAGACCCAGTACTTC. Amino acid sequence: CASSLRRGQGFSETQYF.

This clonotype has just a few counts. The chain is built from TRBV28 and TRBJ2-2, with 10 bases that match TRBD2. Germline values: CDR1 MDHEN, CDR2 SYDVKM. Trimming removed 3 bases from V and 0 bases from J; junction bases left unmatched: 4. The CDR3 loop spans 17 amino acids. The CDR3 sequence: CASSFVAGGTNTGELFF. In nucleotides, the CDR3 is TGTGCCAGCAGTTTTGTAGCGGGGGGTACGAACACCGGGGAGCTGTTTTTT.

This clonotype came up a few times. The chain recombines TRBV20-1 with TRBJ2-1; perhaps TRBD2 as D (6 bases). Germline V gene data show CDR1 as DFQATT and CDR2 as SNEGSKA (reference sequence). CDR3 length: 13 amino acids. V lost 0 bases and J 10 bases, leaving 13 bases between the germline ends. CDR3 DNA: TGCAGTGCTAGAGATTTGGGCGGGGAGGAGCAGTTCTTC. Translating gives CSARDLGGEEQFF.

About this clonotype: A much larger clonotype is one base distant, so this may be a read error. The chain carries TRBV7-2 and TRBJ1-5, with 9 bases fitting TRBD1. Germline V lookup: CDR1 SGHTA, CDR2 FQGNSA. CDR3 length: 15 amino acids. Losses at the gene ends were 8 bases for V and 5 bases for J; bases not matched to a gene: 10. The CDR3 protein is CASGLTGGRDQPQHF. CDR3 nucleotide sequence: TGTGCCAGCGGTCTGACAGGGGGTCGGGATCAGCCCCAGCATTTT. Using reference TRBV7-2 and TRBJ1-5 for the parts outside the CDR3, the full variable domain is GAGVSQSPSNKVTEKGKDVELRCDPISGHTALYWYRQSLGQGLEFLIYFQGNSAPDKSGLPSDRFSAERTGGSVSTLTIQRTQQEDSAVYLCASGLTGGRDQPQHFGDGTRLSIL.

The chain couples TRBV7-2 to TRBJ2-7; D tentatively reads TRBD1 or TRBD2 (5 bases each). Trimming left V 0 bases short and J 10 bases short, with 16 bases between. CDR3 length: 14 amino acids. The germline V gene has CDR1 SGHTA and CDR2 FQGNSA. DNA for the CDR3: TGTGCCAGCAGCTTAGCGGCCGGGGCTTACGTTCAGTACGTC. Its protein product is CASSLAAGAYVQYV.

This clonotype was found a few times. The chain joins TRBV27 to TRBJ2-7; 10 bases agree with TRBD1. The CDR3 loop spans 14 amino acids. V trimming: 7 bases; J trimming: 2 bases; junction bases outside the gene matches: 5. CDR1 and CDR2 from the germline V gene are MNHEY and SMNVEV (reference sequence). In DNA, the CDR3 is TGTGCCAGCAACCCGGGACAGGGGCCCTACGAGCAGTACTTC. Amino acid sequence: CASNPGQGPYEQYF.

Comments on this clonotype: A much larger clone lies a single base off, so this may be a read error. V gene TRBV7-2 combines with J gene TRBJ2-4; TRBD1 matches 8 bases. Per the germline V gene, CDR1 is SGHTA and CDR2 is FQGNSA. The CDR3 contains 18 residues. The CDR3 region is CASGLDGQGLLAKNIQYF. The DNA of the CDR3 is TGTGCCAGCGGCTTGGACGGACAGGGTTTACTAGCCAAAAACATTCAGTACTTC.

The chain uses TRBV29-1 and TRBJ2-1; D gene uncertain. Germline V gene data show CDR1 as SQVTM and CDR2 as ANQGSEA. Trimming removed 4 bases from V and 7 bases from J, with 2 bases in between. CDR3 length: 9 residues. The CDR3 loop reads CSVVNEQFF. The CDR3, as DNA: TGCAGCGTTGTGAATGAGCAGTTCTTC.

This clonotype was observed at least ten times. J is TRBJ1-2 and V is TRBV6-1; D is uncertain. The V end lost 10 bases, the J end lost 4 bases, and 25 bases lay between the germline ends. The CDR3 loop spans 16 amino acids. Germline V lookup: CDR1 MNHNS, CDR2 SASEGT. For the CDR3, the DNA is TGTGCCATCCCCTCCCCCAAGGGAGCCCGGGTCTATGGCTACACCTTC. This gives the protein CAIPSPKGARVYGYTF.

V usage is TRBV20-1 and J usage is TRBJ1-1; D is possibly TRBD1 (5 bases). Germline lookup yields CDR1 DFQATT and CDR2 SNEGSKA (reference sequence). Trimming took off 5 bases at V and 6 bases at J, with 7 bases between the two ends. The CDR3 has 10 amino acids. CDR3 amino acids: CSAGAAEAFF. DNA for the CDR3: TGCAGTGCTGGGGCGGCTGAAGCTTTCTTT.